The 17 T cell receptor beta chains listed next were all sequenced from one sample in a study of blood T cells in healthy people across ages. Next came a second PCR, run for about 7 to 12 cycles, which used a sample-barcoded 5' primer along with a J-beta primer mix. TCRdb reanalysed the 5' RACE reads using MiXCR and keeps one entry per CDR3 protein. The sample carries more than 1.4 million distinct CDR3 sequences, about 43% recorded once. Sequencing was done on a sample of blood. The receptors were gathered from a woman aged 18-29 years in good health.

The table lists this clonotype with a few counts. The gene calls are TRBV25-1 and TRBJ1-6; D gene ambiguous. V lost 2 bases and J 0 bases, leaving 5 bases between the germline ends. Germline V gene sequence: CDR1 MGHDK, CDR2 SYGVNS. This CDR3 region has 15 residues. In nucleotides, the CDR3 is TGTGCCAGCAGTGAAGGGGACTCCTATAATTCACCCCTCCACTTT. Encoded protein: CASSEGDSYNSPLHF.

A word on this clonotype: This may stem from a read error, because a much larger clone lies one nucleotide away. The rearrangement links TRBV11-2 to TRBJ1-2; a possible D gene is TRBD1 (5 bases). Germline-derived CDR1 and CDR2 are SGHAT and FQNNGV. This CDR3 has 14 amino acids. V gave up 1 base and J gave up 4 bases, with 10 bases separating them. The CDR3 nucleotides read TGTGCCAGCAGCTTAGGTCCGACAGCCTATGGCTACACCTTC. As protein: CASSLGPTAYGYTF.

The table lists this clonotype with a few counts. The V gene is TRBV12-3 or TRBV12-4, the J gene TRBJ2-5; 7 bases line up with TRBD1. CDR3 length equals 15 residues. With 3 bases clipped from V and 2 bases from J, the junction kept 6 bases outside the gene matches. The CDR3: CASSLAGTAQETQYF. CDR3 in DNA: TGTGCCAGCAGTTTGGCCGGGACAGCTCAAGAGACCCAGTACTTC.

The gene calls are TRBV4-1 and TRBJ2-4, with a weak D call TRBD2 (5 bases). With the DNA end fitting TRBJ2-7 better, the J assignment may be wrong. This CDR3 is 13 amino acids long. Germline values: CDR1 MGHRA, CDR2 YSYEKL. CDR3 in DNA: TGCGCCAGCAGCGCTAGCTTTACTTACGAGCAGTACTTC. It encodes CASSASFTYEQYF.

The chain carries TRBV12-3 or TRBV12-4 and TRBJ1-2; 8 bases match TRBD1. V shed 7 bases, J shed 7 bases, and the junction held 14 bases outside the gene matches. The CDR3 totals 15 residues. CDR3 nucleotide sequence: TGTGCCAGCAAACCTGGCCGGCAGGGGGCGGGTGGCTACACCTTC. Protein product: CASKPGRQGAGGYTF.

This clonotype was recorded a few times. The genes are TRBV12-3 or TRBV12-4 and TRBJ1-1, with 10 bases matching TRBD1. This CDR3 is 13 amino acids long. Germline trimming cut 6 bases from V and 7 bases from J; bases unmatched to any gene: 5. The CDR3 bases are TGTGCCAGCAGACCGGGACAGGGGAATGAAGCTTTCTTT. Its translation: CASRPGQGNEAFF.

This clonotype has more than one count but fewer than ten. The J gene is TRBJ2-5, the V gene TRBV6-6, with D possibly matching TRBD1 (6 bases). Germline CDR1 reads MNHNY; CDR2 reads SVGAGI (reference sequence). The CDR3 consists of 13 residues. V lost 6 bases and J 6 bases, leaving 14 bases between the germline ends. CDR3 sequence: CASRPSQGKTQYF. The CDR3 DNA follows: TGTGCCAGCAGACCCTCGCAGGGGAAGACCCAGTACTTC.

Worth noting for this clonotype: A much larger clone lies a single base off, so this may be a read error. The chain links TRBV29-1 to TRBJ2-6, with TRBD1 matching 7 bases. V shed 6 bases, J shed 0 bases, and the junction held 5 bases outside the gene matches. Germline V lookup: CDR1 SQVTM, CDR2 ANQGSEA. The CDR3 contains 15 residues. The CDR3 spells CSVGQVNSGANVLTF. CDR3 sequence (DNA): TGCAGCGTAGGACAGGTTAACTCTGGGGCCAACGTCCTGACTTTC.

This clonotype was seen ten or more times. The rearrangement uses TRBV3-1 and TRBJ2-7, with TRBD1 matching 10 bases. CDR1 is LGHDT, CDR2 YNNKEL, per germline (reference sequence). The CDR3 contains 14 residues. The junction had 3 bases not matched to a gene; V was cut back by 4 bases and J by 3 bases. CDR3 DNA sequence: TGTGCCAGCAGCCGGACAGGGGGGTTCTACGAGCAGTACTTC. Protein sequence: CASSRTGGFYEQYF.

The genes are TRBV11-1 and TRBJ2-7; TRBD1 matches 7 bases. J gave up 3 bases and V 7 bases, and 9 bases lay outside the gene matches. CDR3 size: 14 residues. The germline V gene has CDR1 SGHAT and CDR2 FQDESV (reference sequence). CDR3 residues: CASTSRQGLYEQYF. The CDR3 region has the DNA TGTGCCAGCACCTCCCGACAGGGTCTCTACGAGCAGTACTTC.

V is TRBV2 and J is TRBJ2-1; TRBD2 agrees at 7 bases. V was pared by 7 bases and J by 6 bases, with 9 bases of the junction left unmatched. CDR1 SNHLY and CDR2 FYNNEI come from the germline V gene. The CDR3 spans 14 residues. The CDR3 spells CASTGGSGRNEQFF. CDR3 coding DNA: TGTGCCAGCACGGGCGGGAGTGGTCGCAATGAGCAGTTCTTC. The entire variable domain, with the rest obtained from reference TRBV2 and TRBJ2-1, is as follows: EPEVTQTPSHQVTQMGQEVILRCVPISNHLYFYWYRQILGQKVEFLVSFYNNEISEKSEIFDDQFSVERPDGSNFTLKIRSTKLEDSAMYFCASTGGSGRNEQFFGPGTRLTVL.

This clonotype appeared a few times. This chain joins TRBV15 and TRBJ2-7, with D possibly being TRBD2 (6 bases). Germline V gene data show CDR1 as LNHNV and CDR2 as YYDKDF (reference sequence). V was pared by 5 bases and J by 1 base, with 15 bases between. CDR3 length equals 15 residues. This CDR3 reads CATSQLGAGSYEQYF. The CDR3 DNA sequence: TGTGCCACCAGCCAGTTGGGTGCGGGATCCTACGAGCAGTACTTC.

The genes are TRBV7-6 and TRBJ2-1; D remains unclear. Germline V gene sequence: CDR1 SGHVS, CDR2 FNYEAQ. Trimming left V 6 bases short and J 2 bases short, with 8 bases between. The CDR3 covers 13 residues. CDR3 amino acids: CASSPEPYNEQFF. CDR3 sequence (DNA): TGTGCCAGCAGTCCAGAGCCCTACAATGAGCAGTTCTTC.

This clonotype came up once. The chain employs TRBV6-1 and TRBJ2-5; TRBD2 matches 7 bases. The J call may be mistaken, given a closer DNA end match to TRBJ2-7. The CDR3 covers 14 residues. CDR1 and CDR2 (germline): MNHNS, SASEGT. CDR3 DNA sequence: TGTGCCAGCAGTGAATGGGGTCTAGCGGCCGAGCAGTACTTC. This translates into CASSEWGLAAEQYF.

The CDR3 coding sequence is TGTGCCAGCAGCCCCAGGGACAGTTTTAATCAGCCCCAGCATTTT. Protein product: CASSPRDSFNQPQHF. V gene TRBV7-2 combines with J gene TRBJ1-5; 7 nucleotides match TRBD1. Germline V gene sequence: CDR1 SGHTA, CDR2 FQGNSA. The CDR3 extends over 15 amino acids. V was pared by 5 bases and J by 4 bases, with 8 bases of the junction left unmatched. Variable domain in full (rest from reference TRBV7-2 and TRBJ1-5): GAGVSQSPSNKVTEKGKDVELRCDPISGHTALYWYRQSLGQGLEFLIYFQGNSAPDKSGLPSDRFSAERTGGSVSTLTIQRTQQEDSAVYLCASSPRDSFNQPQHFGDGTRLSIL.

This clonotype was observed a few times. The chain combines TRBV24-1 with TRBJ2-7; 8 nucleotides line up with TRBD1. Germline V gives CDR1 KGHDR, CDR2 SFDVKD. This CDR3 spans 15 amino acids. J gave up 3 bases and V 3 bases, and 6 bases lay outside the gene matches. The CDR3 bases are TGTGCCACCAGTGATCCGAGGACAGGGAGCTACGAGCAGTACTTC. Its translation: CATSDPRTGSYEQYF.

This clonotype was recorded a few times. This chain joins TRBV15 and TRBJ2-7; 11 bases line up with TRBD1. This CDR3 has 15 residues. The V and J ends lost 5 bases and 3 bases, in that order; junction bases with no gene match: 6. Looked up from germline, CDR1 is LNHNV and CDR2 is YYDKDF (reference sequence). This chain's CDR3 is CATSGQGAPFYEQYF. CDR3 nucleotides: TGTGCCACCAGCGGACAGGGGGCACCTTTCTACGAGCAGTACTTC.